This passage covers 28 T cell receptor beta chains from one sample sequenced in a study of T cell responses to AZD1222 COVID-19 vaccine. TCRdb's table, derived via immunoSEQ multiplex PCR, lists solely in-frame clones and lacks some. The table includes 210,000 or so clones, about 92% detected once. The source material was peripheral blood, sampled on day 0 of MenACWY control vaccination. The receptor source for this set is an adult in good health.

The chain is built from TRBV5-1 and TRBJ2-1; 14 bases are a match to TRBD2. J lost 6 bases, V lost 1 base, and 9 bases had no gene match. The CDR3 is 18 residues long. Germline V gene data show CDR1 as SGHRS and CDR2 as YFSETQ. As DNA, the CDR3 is TGCGCCAGCAGCTTGTCTGTGACTAGCGGGGGGGCCGTCAATGAGCAGTTCTTC. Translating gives CASSLSVTSGGAVNEQFF.

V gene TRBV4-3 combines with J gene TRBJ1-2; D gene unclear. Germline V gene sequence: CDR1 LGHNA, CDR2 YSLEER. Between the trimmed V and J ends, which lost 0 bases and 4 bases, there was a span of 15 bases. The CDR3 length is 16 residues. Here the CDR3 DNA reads TGCGCCAGCAGCCAAGAGCGAGGGAATAGCTTCTATGGCTACACCTTC. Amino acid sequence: CASSQERGNSFYGYTF.

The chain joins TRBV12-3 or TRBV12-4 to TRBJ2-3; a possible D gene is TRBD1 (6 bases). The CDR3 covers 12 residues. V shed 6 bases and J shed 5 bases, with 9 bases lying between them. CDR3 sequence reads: CASSKGGDTQYF. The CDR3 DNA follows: TGTGCCAGCAGCAAAGGGGGAGATACGCAGTATTTT.

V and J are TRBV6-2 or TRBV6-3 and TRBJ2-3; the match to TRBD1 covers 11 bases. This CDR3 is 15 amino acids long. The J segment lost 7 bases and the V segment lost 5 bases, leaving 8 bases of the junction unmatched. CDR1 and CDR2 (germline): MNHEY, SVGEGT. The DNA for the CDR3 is TGTGCCAGCAGTGGTCCGGGACAGGGGGTCTATACGCAGTATTTT. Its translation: CASSGPGQGVYTQYF.

CDR3 sequence (DNA): TGTGCCAGCAGCCTGGGCGGGGACAGGGGAGTATATGGCTACACCTTC. Translating it yields CASSLGGDRGVYGYTF. The gene calls are TRBV2 and TRBJ1-2, with 10 bases matching TRBD1. J was trimmed by 5 bases and V by 6 bases; bases with no gene match: 12. This CDR3 contains 16 residues. Germline loops: CDR1 SNHLY, CDR2 FYNNEI.

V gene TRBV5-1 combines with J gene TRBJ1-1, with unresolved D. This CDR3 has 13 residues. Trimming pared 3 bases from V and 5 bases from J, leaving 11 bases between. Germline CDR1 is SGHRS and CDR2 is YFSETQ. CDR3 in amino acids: CASSWGARTEAFF. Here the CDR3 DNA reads TGCGCCAGCAGCTGGGGAGCTAGGACTGAAGCTTTCTTT.

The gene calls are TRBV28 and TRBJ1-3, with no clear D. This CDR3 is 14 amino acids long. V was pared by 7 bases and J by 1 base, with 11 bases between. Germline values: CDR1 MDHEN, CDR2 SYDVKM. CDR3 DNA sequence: TGTGCCAGCACTAACGGTTATTCTGGAAACACCATATATTTT. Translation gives CASTNGYSGNTIYF.

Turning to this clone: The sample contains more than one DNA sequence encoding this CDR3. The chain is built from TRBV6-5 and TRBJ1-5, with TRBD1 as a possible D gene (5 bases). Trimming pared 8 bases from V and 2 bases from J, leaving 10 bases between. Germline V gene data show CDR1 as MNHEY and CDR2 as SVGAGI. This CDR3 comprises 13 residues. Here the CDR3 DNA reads TGTGCCAGCCGATGGGACGGCAATCAGCCCCAGCATTTT. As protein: CASRWDGNQPQHF.

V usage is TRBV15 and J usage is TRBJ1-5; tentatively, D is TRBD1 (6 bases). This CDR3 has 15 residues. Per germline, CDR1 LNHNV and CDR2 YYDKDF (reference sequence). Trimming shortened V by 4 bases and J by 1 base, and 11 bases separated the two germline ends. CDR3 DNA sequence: TGTGCCACCAGCAAGTTGGACAGAAGCAATCAGCCCCAGCATTTT. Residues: CATSKLDRSNQPQHF.

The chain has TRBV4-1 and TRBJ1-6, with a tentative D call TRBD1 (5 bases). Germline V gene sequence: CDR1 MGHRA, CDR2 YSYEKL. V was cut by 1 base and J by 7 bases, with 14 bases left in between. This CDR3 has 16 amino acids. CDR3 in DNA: TGCGCCAGCAGCCAAGTAGCGGGGGTTTTGAATTCACCCCTCCACTTT. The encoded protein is CASSQVAGVLNSPLHF.

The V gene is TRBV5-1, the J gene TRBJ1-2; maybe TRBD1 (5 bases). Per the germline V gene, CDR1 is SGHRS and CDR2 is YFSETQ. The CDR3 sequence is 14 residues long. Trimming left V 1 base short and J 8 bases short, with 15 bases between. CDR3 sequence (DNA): TGCGCCAGCAGCTTGTTAGTAGGGGCTCAGGGCTACACCTTC. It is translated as CASSLLVGAQGYTF. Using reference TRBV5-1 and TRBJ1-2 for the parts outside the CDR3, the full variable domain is KAGVTQTPRYLIKTRGQQVTLSCSPISGHRSVSWYQQTPGQGLQFLFEYFSETQRNKGNFPGRFSGRQFSNSRSEMNVSTLELGDSALYLCASSLLVGAQGYTFGSGTRLTVV.

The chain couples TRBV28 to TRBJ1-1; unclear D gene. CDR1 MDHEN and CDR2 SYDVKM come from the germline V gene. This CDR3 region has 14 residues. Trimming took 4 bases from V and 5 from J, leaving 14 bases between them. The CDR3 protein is CASSSGGGKTEAFF. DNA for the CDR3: TGTGCCAGCAGTTCCGGTGGAGGAAAAACTGAAGCTTTCTTT.

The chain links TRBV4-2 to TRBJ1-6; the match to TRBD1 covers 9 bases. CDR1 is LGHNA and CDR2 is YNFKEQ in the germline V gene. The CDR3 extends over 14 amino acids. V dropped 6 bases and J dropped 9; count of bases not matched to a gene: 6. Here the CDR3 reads CASRWDREVSPLHF. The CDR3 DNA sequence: TGTGCCAGCAGGTGGGACAGGGAGGTTTCACCCCTCCACTTT.

Here the CDR3 DNA reads TGTGCCAGCAGCCCCCGCGAGGCTGGCTATGGCTACACCTTC. Protein sequence: CASSPREAGYGYTF. The chain joins TRBV3-1 (or the pseudogene TRBV3-2) to TRBJ1-2; D ambiguous. The CDR3 covers 14 residues. CDR1 and CDR2 from the germline V gene are LGHDT and YNNKEL (reference sequence). Between the trimmed V and J ends, which lost 4 bases and 4 bases, there was a span of 13 bases.

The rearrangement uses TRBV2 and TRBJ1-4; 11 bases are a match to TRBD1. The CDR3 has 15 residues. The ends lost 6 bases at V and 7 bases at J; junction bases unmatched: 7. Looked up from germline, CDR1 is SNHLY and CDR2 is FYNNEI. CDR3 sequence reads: CASRRDRGLTEKLFF. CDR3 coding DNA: TGTGCCAGCAGACGGGACAGGGGGTTAACTGAAAAACTGTTTTTT.

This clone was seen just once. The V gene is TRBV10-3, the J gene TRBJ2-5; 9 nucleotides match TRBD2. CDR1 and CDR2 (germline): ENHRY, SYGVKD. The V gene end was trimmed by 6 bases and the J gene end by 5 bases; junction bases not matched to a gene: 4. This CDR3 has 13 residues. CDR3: CAISRTSDETQYF. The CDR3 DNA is TGTGCCATCAGCAGGACTAGCGATGAGACCCAGTACTTC.

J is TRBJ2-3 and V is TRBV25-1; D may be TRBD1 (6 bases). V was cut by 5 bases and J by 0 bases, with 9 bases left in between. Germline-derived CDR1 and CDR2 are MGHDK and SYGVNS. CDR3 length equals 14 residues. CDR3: CASSPTGSTDTQYF. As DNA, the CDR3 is TGTGCCAGCAGTCCAACAGGGAGCACAGATACGCAGTATTTT.

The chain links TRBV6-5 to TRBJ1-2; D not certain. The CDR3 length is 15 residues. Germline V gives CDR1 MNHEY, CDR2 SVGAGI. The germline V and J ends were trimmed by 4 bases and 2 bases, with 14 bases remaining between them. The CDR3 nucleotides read TGTGCCAGCAGTTCATTGGGTGGGCAGAACTATGGCTACACCTTC. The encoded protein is CASSSLGGQNYGYTF.

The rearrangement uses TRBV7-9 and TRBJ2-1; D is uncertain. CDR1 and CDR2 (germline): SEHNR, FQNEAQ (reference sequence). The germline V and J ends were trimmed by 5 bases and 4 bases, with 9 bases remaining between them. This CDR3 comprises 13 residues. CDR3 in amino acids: CASSVYSYNEQFF. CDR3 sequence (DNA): TGTGCCAGCAGCGTCTACAGTTACAATGAGCAGTTCTTC.

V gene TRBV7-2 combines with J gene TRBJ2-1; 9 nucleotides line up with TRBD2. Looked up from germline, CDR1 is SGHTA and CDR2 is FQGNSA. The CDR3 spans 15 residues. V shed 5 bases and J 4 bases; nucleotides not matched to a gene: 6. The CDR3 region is CASSAGGPGYNEQFF. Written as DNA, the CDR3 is TGTGCCAGCAGCGCGGGGGGGCCGGGTTACAATGAGCAGTTCTTC.

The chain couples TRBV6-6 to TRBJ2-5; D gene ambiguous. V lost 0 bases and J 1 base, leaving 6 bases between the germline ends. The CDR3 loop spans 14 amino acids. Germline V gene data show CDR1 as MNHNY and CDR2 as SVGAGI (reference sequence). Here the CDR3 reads CASSYSRGQETQYF. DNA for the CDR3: TGTGCCAGCAGTTACTCGAGAGGCCAAGAGACCCAGTACTTC.

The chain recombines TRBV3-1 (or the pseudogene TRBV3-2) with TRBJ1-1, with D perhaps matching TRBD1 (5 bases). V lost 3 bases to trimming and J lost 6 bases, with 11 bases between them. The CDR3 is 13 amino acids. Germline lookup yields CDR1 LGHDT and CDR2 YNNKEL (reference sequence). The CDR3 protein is CASSQAGLSEAFF. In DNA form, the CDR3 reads TGTGCCAGCAGCCAGGCGGGACTCTCTGAAGCTTTCTTT.

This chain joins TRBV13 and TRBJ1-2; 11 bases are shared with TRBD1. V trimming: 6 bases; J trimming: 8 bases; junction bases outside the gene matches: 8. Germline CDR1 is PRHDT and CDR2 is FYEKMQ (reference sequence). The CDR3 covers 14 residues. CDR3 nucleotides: TGTGCCAGCAGGGGGACAGGGGGTGTGGGCGGCTACACCTTC. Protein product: CASRGTGGVGGYTF.

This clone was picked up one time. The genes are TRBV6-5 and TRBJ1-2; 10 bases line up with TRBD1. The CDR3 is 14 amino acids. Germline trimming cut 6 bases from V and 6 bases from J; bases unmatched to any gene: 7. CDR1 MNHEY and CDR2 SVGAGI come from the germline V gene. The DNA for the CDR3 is TGTGCCAGCAGCACCCCCGGGACAGGGGATGGCTACACCTTC. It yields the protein CASSTPGTGDGYTF.

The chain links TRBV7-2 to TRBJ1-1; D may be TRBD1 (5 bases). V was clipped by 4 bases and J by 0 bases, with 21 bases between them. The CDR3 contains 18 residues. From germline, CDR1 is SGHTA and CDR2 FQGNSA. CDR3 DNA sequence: TGTGCCAGCAGCTATAGCCAGGGACGGGGTCTCATGAACACTGAAGCTTTCTTT. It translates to CASSYSQGRGLMNTEAFF.

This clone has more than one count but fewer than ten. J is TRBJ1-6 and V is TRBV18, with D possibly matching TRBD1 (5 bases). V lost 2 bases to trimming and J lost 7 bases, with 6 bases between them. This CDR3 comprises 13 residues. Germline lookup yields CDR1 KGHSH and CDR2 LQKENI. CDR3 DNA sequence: TGTGCCAGCTCACCAGGGGCGAATTCACCCCTCCACTTT. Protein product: CASSPGANSPLHF.

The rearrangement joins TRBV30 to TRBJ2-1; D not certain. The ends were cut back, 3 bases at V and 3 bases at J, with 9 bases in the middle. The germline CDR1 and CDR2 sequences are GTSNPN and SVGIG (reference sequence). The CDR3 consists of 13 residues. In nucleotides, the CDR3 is TGTGCCTGGAGGCCACTAAACTACAATGAGCAGTTCTTC. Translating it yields CAWRPLNYNEQFF.

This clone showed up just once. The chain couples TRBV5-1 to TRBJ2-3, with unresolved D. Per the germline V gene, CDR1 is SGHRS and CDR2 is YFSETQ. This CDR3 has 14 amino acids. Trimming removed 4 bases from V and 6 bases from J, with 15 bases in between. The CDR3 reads CASSPRPAPDTQYF. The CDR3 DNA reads TGCGCCAGCAGCCCCCGGCCGGCTCCGGATACGCAGTATTTT.